This section outlines one T cell receptor beta chain sequence together with its context. Germline CDR1 and CDR2: MNHEY and SMNVEV (reference sequence). The CDR3 spans 12 residues. The trim removed 8 bases at V and 5 bases at J, leaving 2 bases unmatched. Data came from immunoSEQ multiplex PCR; TCRdb stores just in-frame clones and leaves some out. The sample lists tens of thousands of clones, 80% to 90% seen once, with 6.9% in the top ten. These data are taken from a study of T cell changes during pregnancy in multiple sclerosis. The source was CD8+ T cells from peripheral blood mononuclear cells, collected in the second trimester of pregnancy. The TCR originated in a female donor with multiple sclerosis, enrolled in a pregnancy study. The rearrangement links TRBV27 to TRBJ2-7; TRBD1 matches at 11 bases. The chain's CDR3 is CASRTGGHEQYF. In DNA form, the CDR3 reads TGTGCCAGCCGGACAGGGGGCCACGAGCAGTACTTC.